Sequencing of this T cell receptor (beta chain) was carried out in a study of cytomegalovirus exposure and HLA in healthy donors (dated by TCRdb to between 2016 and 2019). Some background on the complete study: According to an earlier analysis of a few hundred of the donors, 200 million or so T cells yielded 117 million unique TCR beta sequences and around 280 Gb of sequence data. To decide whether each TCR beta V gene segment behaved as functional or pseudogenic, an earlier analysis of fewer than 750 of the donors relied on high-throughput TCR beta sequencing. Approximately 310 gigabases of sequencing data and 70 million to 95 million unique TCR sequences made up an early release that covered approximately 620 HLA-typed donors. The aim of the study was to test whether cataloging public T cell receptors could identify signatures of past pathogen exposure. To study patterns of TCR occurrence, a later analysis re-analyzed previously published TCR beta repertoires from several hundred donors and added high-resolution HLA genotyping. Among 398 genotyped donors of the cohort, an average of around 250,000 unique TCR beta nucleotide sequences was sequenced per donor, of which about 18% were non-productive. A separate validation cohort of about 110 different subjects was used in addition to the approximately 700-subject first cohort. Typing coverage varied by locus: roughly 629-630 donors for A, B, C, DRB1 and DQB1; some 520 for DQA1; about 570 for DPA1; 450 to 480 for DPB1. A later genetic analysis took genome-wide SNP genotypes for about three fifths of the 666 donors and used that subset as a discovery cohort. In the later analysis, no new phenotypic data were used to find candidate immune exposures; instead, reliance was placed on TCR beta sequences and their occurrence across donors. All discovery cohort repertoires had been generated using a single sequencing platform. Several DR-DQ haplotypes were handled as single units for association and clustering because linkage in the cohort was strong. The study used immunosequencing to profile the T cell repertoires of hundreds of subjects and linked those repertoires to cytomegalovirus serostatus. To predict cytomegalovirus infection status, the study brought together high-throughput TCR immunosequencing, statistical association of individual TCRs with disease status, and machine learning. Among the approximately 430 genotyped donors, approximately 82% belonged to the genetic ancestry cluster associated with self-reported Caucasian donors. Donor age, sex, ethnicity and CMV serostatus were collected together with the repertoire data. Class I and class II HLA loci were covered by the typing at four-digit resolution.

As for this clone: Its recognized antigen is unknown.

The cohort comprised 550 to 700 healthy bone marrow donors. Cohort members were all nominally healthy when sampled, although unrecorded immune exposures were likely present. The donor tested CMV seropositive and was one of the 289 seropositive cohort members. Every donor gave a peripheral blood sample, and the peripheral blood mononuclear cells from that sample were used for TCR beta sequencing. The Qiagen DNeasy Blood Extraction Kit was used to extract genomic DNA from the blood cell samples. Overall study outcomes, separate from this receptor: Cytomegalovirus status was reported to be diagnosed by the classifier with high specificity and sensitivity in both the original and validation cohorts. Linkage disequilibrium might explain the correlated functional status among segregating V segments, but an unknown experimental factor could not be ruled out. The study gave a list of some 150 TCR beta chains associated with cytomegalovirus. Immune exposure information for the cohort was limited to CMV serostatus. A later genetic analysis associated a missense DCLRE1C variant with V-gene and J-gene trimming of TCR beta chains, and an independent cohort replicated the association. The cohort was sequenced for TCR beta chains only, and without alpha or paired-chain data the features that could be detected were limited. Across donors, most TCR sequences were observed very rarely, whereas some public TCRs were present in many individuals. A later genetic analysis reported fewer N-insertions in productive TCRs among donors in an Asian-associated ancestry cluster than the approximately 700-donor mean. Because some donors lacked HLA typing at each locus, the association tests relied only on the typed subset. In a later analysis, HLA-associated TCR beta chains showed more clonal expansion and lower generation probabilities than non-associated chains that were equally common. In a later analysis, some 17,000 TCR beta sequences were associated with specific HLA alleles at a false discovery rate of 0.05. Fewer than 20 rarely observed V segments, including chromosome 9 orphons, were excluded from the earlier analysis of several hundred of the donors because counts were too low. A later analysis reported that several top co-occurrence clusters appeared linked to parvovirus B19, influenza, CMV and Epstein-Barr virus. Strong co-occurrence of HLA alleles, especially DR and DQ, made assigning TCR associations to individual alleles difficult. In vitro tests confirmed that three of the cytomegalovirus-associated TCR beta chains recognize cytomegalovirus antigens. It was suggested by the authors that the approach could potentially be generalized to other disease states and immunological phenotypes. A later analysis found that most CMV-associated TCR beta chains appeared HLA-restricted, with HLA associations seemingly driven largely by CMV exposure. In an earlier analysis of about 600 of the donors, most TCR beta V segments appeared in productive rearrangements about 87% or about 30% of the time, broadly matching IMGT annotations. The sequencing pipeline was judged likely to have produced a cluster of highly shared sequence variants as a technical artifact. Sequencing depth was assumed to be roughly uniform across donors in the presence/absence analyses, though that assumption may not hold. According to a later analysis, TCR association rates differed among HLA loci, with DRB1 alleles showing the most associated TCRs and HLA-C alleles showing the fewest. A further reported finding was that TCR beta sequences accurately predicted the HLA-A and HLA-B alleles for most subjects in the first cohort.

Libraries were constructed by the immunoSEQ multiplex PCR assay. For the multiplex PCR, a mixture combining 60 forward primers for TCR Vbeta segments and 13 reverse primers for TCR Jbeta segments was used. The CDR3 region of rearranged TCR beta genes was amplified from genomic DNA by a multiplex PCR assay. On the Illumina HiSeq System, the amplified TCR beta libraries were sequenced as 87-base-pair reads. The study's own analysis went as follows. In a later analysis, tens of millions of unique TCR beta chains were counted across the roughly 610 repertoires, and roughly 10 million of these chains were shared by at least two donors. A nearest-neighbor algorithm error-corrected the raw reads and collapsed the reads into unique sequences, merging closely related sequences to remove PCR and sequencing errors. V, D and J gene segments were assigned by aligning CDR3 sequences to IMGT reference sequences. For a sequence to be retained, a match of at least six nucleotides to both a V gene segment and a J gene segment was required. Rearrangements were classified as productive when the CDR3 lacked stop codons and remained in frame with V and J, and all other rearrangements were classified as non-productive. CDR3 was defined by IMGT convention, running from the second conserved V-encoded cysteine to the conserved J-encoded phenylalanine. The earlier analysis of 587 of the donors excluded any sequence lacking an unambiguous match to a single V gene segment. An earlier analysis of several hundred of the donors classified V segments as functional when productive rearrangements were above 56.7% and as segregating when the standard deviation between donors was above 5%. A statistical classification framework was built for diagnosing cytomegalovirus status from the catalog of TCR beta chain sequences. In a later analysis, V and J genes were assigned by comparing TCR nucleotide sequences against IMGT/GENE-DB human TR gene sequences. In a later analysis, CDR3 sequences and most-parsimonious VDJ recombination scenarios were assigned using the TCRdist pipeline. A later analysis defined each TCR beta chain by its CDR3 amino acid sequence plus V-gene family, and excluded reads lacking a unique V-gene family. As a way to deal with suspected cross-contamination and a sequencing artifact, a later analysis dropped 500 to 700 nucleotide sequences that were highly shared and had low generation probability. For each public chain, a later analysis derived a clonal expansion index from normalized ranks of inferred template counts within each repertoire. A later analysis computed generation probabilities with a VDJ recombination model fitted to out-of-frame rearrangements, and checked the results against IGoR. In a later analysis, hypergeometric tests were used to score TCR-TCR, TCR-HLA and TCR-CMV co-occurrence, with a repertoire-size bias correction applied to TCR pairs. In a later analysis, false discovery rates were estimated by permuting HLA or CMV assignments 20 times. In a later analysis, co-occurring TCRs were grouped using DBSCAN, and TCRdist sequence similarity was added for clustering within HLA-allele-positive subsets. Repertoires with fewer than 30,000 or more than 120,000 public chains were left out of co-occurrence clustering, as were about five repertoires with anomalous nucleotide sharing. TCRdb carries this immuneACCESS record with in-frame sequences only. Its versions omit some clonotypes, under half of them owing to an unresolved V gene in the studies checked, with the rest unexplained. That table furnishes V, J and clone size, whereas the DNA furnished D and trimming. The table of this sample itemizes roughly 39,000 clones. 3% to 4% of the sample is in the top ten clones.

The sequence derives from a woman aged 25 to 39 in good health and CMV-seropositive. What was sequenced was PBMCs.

The sequence in DNA is TGTGCCAGTAGCCCACAGGGATACTATGGCTACACCTTC. Translation gives CASSPQGYYGYTF. The chain is encoded by TRBV19 joined to TRBJ1-2, and the D gene may be TRBD1, 6 bases matching. V and J are truncated by 6 bases and 3 bases respectively, leaving an intervening sequence of 11 bases. From the cysteine through the phenylalanine, the CDR3 covers 13 amino acids. Left in the record is the CDR3 DNA by itself, 39 bases read in frame from the first base. Reading the germline V gene (reference sequence) gives CDR1 LNHDA and CDR2 SQIVND. The reference TRBV19 and TRBJ1-2 proteins fill in what lies around the CDR3, so the full variable domain reads DGGITQSPKYLFRKEGQNVTLSCEQNLNHDAMYWYRQDPGQGLRLIYYSQIVNDFQKGDIAEGYSVSREKKESFPLTVTSAQKNPTAFYLCASSPQGYYGYTFGSGTRLTVV.